Included here is one T cell receptor (beta chain) sequence, with context. This entry comes from a study of blood T cell repertoires in COVID-19. Study-level background: Spain, Italy and the United States supplied samples that represented acute and convalescent COVID-19.

The junction had 8 bases not matched to a gene; V was cut back by 10 bases and J by 1 base. This CDR3 contains 14 residues. Germline V gene sequence: CDR1 MNHEY, CDR2 SMNVEV (reference sequence). Per the original data handling: Reference gene primer amplification gave nucleated cell count estimates. Using immunoSEQ multiplex PCR, the repertoire was profiled, and TCRdb retains in-frame clones only, with some absent. V, J and clone size are those of that table, while D and trimming were read from the DNA. The sample lists approximately 300,000 clones; 75% to 90% were seen once. The chain uses TRBV27 and TRBJ2-3, with 7 bases matching TRBD2. Sequencing input: PBMCs or T cells enriched from blood (not recorded which). The receptor was isolated from a man in his 60s who had recovered from COVID-19. The CDR3 DNA reads as TGTGCCACCAGGGCGGGAGTGGGCACAGATACGCAGTATTTT. Protein product: CATRAGVGTDTQYF.